This T cell receptor beta chain stems from a study of radiotherapy plus CTLA-4 blockade in lung cancer. Across the whole study: With roughly 30% of patients having disease control, objective responses were seen in approximately 17%. Study findings and constraints: After treatment with radiotherapy plus ipilimumab, TCR clones that came from the tumor expanded in blood.

The method was immunoSEQ multiplex PCR; TCRdb's version includes in-frame clones alone and lacks a portion of them. The repertoire consists of 57,000 or so clones, with about 80% occurring once and the leading ten covering roughly 4.7%. CTLA-4 blockade with ipilimumab, together with focal radiation, was given to patients with chemo-refractory metastatic non-small-cell lung cancer. Remarks on this clone: Its antigen is undetermined.

This CDR3 has 16 amino acids. Germline V CDR1 and CDR2: LGHNA, YSLEER. The germline V and J ends were trimmed by 4 bases and 8 bases, with 20 bases remaining between them. The chain has TRBV4-3 and TRBJ1-4, with D possibly being TRBD1 (5 bases). The sequence was collected from a human donor with non-small cell lung cancer who had a complete response to radiotherapy plus ipilimumab. The sequenced sample was peripheral blood, obtained from a patient treated with radiotherapy plus ipilimumab. CDR3 in DNA: TGCGCCAGCAGCCCGCGTGGGGGGGAAATTGAGGAAAAACTGTTTTTT. The encoded protein is CASSPRGGEIEEKLFF.